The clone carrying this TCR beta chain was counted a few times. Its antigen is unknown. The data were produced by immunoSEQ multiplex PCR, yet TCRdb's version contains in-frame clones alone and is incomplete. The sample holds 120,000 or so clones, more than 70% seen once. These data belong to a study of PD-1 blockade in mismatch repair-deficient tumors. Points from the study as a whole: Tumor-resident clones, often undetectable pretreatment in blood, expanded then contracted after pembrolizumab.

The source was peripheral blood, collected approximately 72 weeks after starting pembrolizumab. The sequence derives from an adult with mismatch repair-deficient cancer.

The chain's CDR3 is CASSLVRGRNEQYF. The CDR3 nucleotides read TGTGCCAGCAGCTTAGTGCGGGGGAGGAACGAGCAGTACTTC. The gene calls are TRBV7-8 and TRBJ2-7, with 7 positions matching TRBD2. CDR1 and CDR2 from the germline V gene are SGHVS and FQNEAQ. CDR3 length: 14 amino acids. The J segment lost 5 bases and the V segment lost 1 base, leaving 5 bases of the junction unmatched.